The 27 T cell receptor beta chains given below trace back to one sample, sequenced in a study of neurological immune-mediated disorders. TCRdb recomputed calls from the 5' RACE reads with MiXCR, one row per CDR3 protein. The table includes tens of thousands of distinct CDR3 sequences, roughly 4.8% detected once. Sequencing was done on a sample of PBMCs. The receptors stem from a man younger than 45 with multiple sclerosis.

This clonotype was observed many times. This chain's CDR3 is CASSFIPGSTNSPLHF. DNA for the CDR3: TGTGCCAGCAGCTTTATTCCCGGGTCTACGAATTCACCCCTCCACTTT. The V call is TRBV5-5, the J call TRBJ1-6; D remains ambiguous. Germline CDR1 is SGHKS and CDR2 is YYEKEE (reference sequence). V was cut by 2 bases and J by 7 bases, with 16 bases left in between. The CDR3 totals 16 residues.

This clonotype was found many times. The V gene is TRBV7-9, the J gene TRBJ1-1; maybe TRBD1 (6 bases). From germline, CDR1 is SEHNR and CDR2 FQNEAQ (reference sequence). V gave up 4 bases and J gave up 0 bases, with 12 bases separating them. The CDR3 consists of 15 residues. The CDR3 loop reads CASSSGQGMNTEAFF. The CDR3 DNA reads TGTGCCAGCAGCTCGGGACAAGGCATGAACACTGAAGCTTTCTTT.

This clonotype was counted ten times or more. The V call is TRBV12-3 or TRBV12-4, the J call TRBJ2-2; maybe TRBD2 (5 bases). This CDR3 is built from 12 residues. V lost 4 bases and J lost 9, with 9 bases in between. DNA for the CDR3: TGTGCCAGCAGTTGGAGGTCCCGGGAGCTGTTTTTT. It yields the protein CASSWRSRELFF.

The chain uses TRBV9 and TRBJ2-3; D possibly corresponds to TRBD1 (6 bases). Germline CDR1 and CDR2: SGDLS and YYNGEE. This CDR3 is built from 11 residues. The ends were cut back, 0 bases at V and 10 bases at J, with 6 bases in the middle. CDR3 nucleotide sequence: TGTGCCAGCAGCGTAGAGGGGGCGCAGTATTTT. It translates to CASSVEGAQYF.

This clonotype was seen at least ten times. The chain employs TRBV7-8 and TRBJ2-2; D call uncertain. V shed 1 base and J shed 5 bases, with 8 bases lying between them. The CDR3 extends over 14 amino acids. From germline, CDR1 is SGHVS and CDR2 FQNEAQ. CDR3: CASSLGVGTGELFF. The CDR3 nucleotides read TGTGCCAGCAGCTTAGGAGTGGGGACCGGGGAGCTGTTTTTT. Supplemented by reference TRBV7-8 and TRBJ2-2, the full variable domain reads GAGVSQSPRYKVAKRGQDVALRCDPISGHVSLFWYQQALGQGPEFLTYFQNEAQLDKSGLPSDRFFAERPEGSVSTLKIQRTQQEDSAVYLCASSLGVGTGELFFGEGSRLTVL.

This chain joins TRBV5-6 and TRBJ2-5; the D is unclear. With 4 bases removed from V and 4 bases from J, the gap between germline ends came to 11 bases. The CDR3 is 13 residues long. Looked up from germline, CDR1 is SGHDT and CDR2 is YYEEEE. For the CDR3, the DNA is TGTGCCAGCAGCCGCTGGCTGGGAGAGACCCAGTACTTC. It yields the protein CASSRWLGETQYF.

This clonotype has ten or more counts. The chain joins TRBV5-1 to TRBJ1-1; D perhaps matches TRBD1 (5 bases). The ends were cut back, 3 bases at V and 8 bases at J, with 11 bases in the middle. CDR1 and CDR2 (germline): SGHRS, YFSETQ. The CDR3 covers 12 residues. The DNA for the CDR3 is TGCGCCAGCAGCTCGGGGACGGTAGAAGCTTTCTTT. This codes for CASSSGTVEAFF.

This clonotype was detected ten times or more. The V call is TRBV5-1, the J call TRBJ1-1; D uncertain. Germline V gene sequence: CDR1 SGHRS, CDR2 YFSETQ. The length of the CDR3 is 14 residues. V lost 0 bases to trimming and J lost 0 bases, with 6 bases between them. For the CDR3, the DNA is TGCGCCAGCAGCTTGGCGGGGATGAACACTGAAGCTTTCTTT. It translates to CASSLAGMNTEAFF.

There are many counts of this clonotype. The V and J genes are TRBV3-1 and TRBJ1-2, with 9 bases lining up with TRBD1. Per the germline V gene, CDR1 is LGHDT and CDR2 is YNNKEL (reference sequence). The V gene end was trimmed by 5 bases and the J gene end by 4 bases; junction bases not matched to a gene: 2. This CDR3 has 13 amino acids. The CDR3 nucleotides read TGTGCCAGCAGCGAGACAGGGGGCTATGGCTACACCTTC. Its protein product is CASSETGGYGYTF. The complete variable domain, with remaining parts taken from reference TRBV3-1 and TRBJ1-2, reads DTAVSQTPKYLVTQMGNDKSIKCEQNLGHDTMYWYKQDSKKFLKIMFSYNNKELIINETVPNRFSPKSPDKAHLNLHINSLELGDSAVYFCASSETGGYGYTFGSGTRLTVV.

This clonotype came up many times. This rearrangement joins TRBV4-1 to TRBJ2-1, with 7 positions matching TRBD2. Trimming at V came to 2 bases and at J to 8 bases, leaving 9 bases not matched to a gene. Germline lookup yields CDR1 MGHRA and CDR2 YSYEKL. The CDR3 loop spans 15 amino acids. Written as DNA, the CDR3 is TGCGCCAGCAGCCAATCCGCTAGCGGTTCGGATGAGCAGTTCTTC. Its protein is CASSQSASGSDEQFF.

This clonotype has a count of ten or more. V usage is TRBV20-1 and J usage is TRBJ1-4; D unclear. The CDR3 length is 13 residues. V lost 6 bases and J 7 bases, leaving 15 bases between the germline ends. The germline CDR1 and CDR2 sequences are DFQATT and SNEGSKA (reference sequence). CDR3 in amino acids: CSATPGGIEKLFF. The CDR3 nucleotides read TGCAGTGCCACCCCCGGCGGAATTGAAAAACTGTTTTTT.

This clonotype was seen many times. The V and J genes are TRBV5-1 and TRBJ2-1; D gene ambiguous. Between the trimmed V and J ends, which lost 0 bases and 8 bases, there was a span of 9 bases. The CDR3 is made up of 13 amino acids. Germline assignment: CDR1 SGHRS and CDR2 YFSETQ. Here the CDR3 DNA reads TGCGCCAGCAGCTTGGAAAATAGTGATGAGCAGTTCTTC. It codes for CASSLENSDEQFF.

This clonotype came up many times. The CDR3 DNA reads TGCGCCAGCAGCAATCCGGGACAGGGGGCGAGTGGCTACACCTTC. It yields the protein CASSNPGQGASGYTF. The chain employs TRBV5-1 and TRBJ1-2; 12 nucleotides agree with TRBD1. Germline V gene data show CDR1 as SGHRS and CDR2 as YFSETQ. J lost 7 bases, V lost 4 bases, and 8 bases had no gene match. This CDR3 comprises 15 residues.

The rearrangement links TRBV4-1 to TRBJ2-2; D not certain. There are 13 residues in the CDR3. Trimming removed 0 bases from V and 9 bases from J, with 8 bases in between. CDR1 is MGHRA and CDR2 is YSYEKL in the germline V gene. The CDR3 region has the DNA TGCGCCAGCAGCCAAGATCAAACCCGGGAGCTGTTTTTT. It codes for CASSQDQTRELFF.

This clonotype was observed at least ten times. The rearrangement uses TRBV5-1 and TRBJ1-1, with D tentatively TRBD1 (6 bases). The germline V gene has CDR1 SGHRS and CDR2 YFSETQ. The ends were cut back, 4 bases at V and 3 bases at J, with 13 bases in the middle. The CDR3 runs 14 residues. CDR3: CASSAEGGYTEAFF. In DNA, the CDR3 is TGCGCCAGCAGCGCGGAGGGGGGCTACACTGAAGCTTTCTTT.

This clonotype was seen many times. The chain couples TRBV20-1 to TRBJ2-7; D is unresolved. Trimming shortened V by 0 bases and J by 5 bases, and 8 bases separated the two germline ends. There are 12 residues in the CDR3. Germline CDR1 and CDR2: DFQATT and SNEGSKA (reference sequence). CDR3 DNA sequence: TGCAGTGCTAGAGACCGGACGGACGAGCAGTACTTC. Its translation: CSARDRTDEQYF.

This clonotype was recorded many times. The chain combines TRBV25-1 with TRBJ2-7; TRBD2 might be the D (6 bases). V was shortened by 3 bases and J by 3 bases, with 15 bases between the two germline ends. The germline gives CDR1 MGHDK, CDR2 SYGVNS. CDR3 length: 15 residues. DNA of the CDR3: TGTGCCAGCAGTGATGGAGGGAACACTAACTACGAGCAGTACTTC. It translates to CASSDGGNTNYEQYF.

This clonotype was recorded many times. The rearrangement uses TRBV5-1 and TRBJ1-1; D is ambiguous. The CDR3 spans 14 residues. Trimming cost V 1 base and J 1 base, with 8 bases left between them. Germline CDR1 is SGHRS and CDR2 is YFSETQ. This CDR3 is CASSLHWENTEAFF. DNA for the CDR3: TGCGCCAGCAGCTTGCACTGGGAGAACACTGAAGCTTTCTTT. Full variable domain (missing parts from reference TRBV5-1 and TRBJ1-1): KAGVTQTPRYLIKTRGQQVTLSCSPISGHRSVSWYQQTPGQGLQFLFEYFSETQRNKGNFPGRFSGRQFSNSRSEMNVSTLELGDSALYLCASSLHWENTEAFFGQGTRLTVV.

This clonotype was seen many times. The chain recombines TRBV4-1 with TRBJ1-4, with 8 bases identical to TRBD1. This CDR3 region has 16 residues. V trimming: 2 bases; J trimming: 6 bases; junction bases outside the gene matches: 8. CDR1 MGHRA and CDR2 YSYEKL come from the germline V gene. The CDR3 DNA sequence: TGCGCCAGCAGCCAACCGGGACAGGTGTGGGATGAAAAACTGTTTTTT. This sequence encodes CASSQPGQVWDEKLFF.

The table lists this clonotype with many counts. The gene calls are TRBV5-6 and TRBJ2-5; 7 bases are shared with TRBD2. The germline CDR1 and CDR2 sequences are SGHDT and YYEEEE. V was clipped by 4 bases and J by 0 bases; unmatched bases: 3. The CDR3 is made up of 14 amino acids. CDR3 region: CASSPAGYQETQYF. The CDR3 region has the DNA TGTGCCAGCAGCCCAGCGGGGTACCAAGAGACCCAGTACTTC.

This clonotype has a count of ten or more. The rearrangement joins TRBV29-1 to TRBJ2-1; possibly TRBD2 for D (6 bases). CDR3 size: 12 residues. V dropped 7 bases and J dropped 12 bases, with 19 bases sitting between them. Germline V CDR1 and CDR2: SQVTM, ANQGSEA. In DNA, the CDR3 is TGCAGCGCCGGGGGACCGTCTTCATGGCAGTTCTTC. It is translated as CSAGGPSSWQFF.

This clonotype was counted ten times or more. This chain links TRBV14 with TRBJ1-5, with unresolved D. CDR1 is SGHDN and CDR2 is FVKESK in the germline V gene. The CDR3 runs 13 residues. V shed 4 bases and J shed 7 bases, with 11 bases lying between them. CDR3 in amino acids: CASSLSQLQPQHF. The CDR3 DNA reads as TGTGCCAGCAGCCTTTCACAGTTACAGCCCCAGCATTTT.

This clonotype is medium-sized in the sample. The chain couples TRBV5-1 to TRBJ2-7; 7 bases map to TRBD1. The length of the CDR3 is 15 residues. Trimming took 7 bases from V and 2 from J; bases not matched to a gene: 12. Germline CDR1 SGHRS, CDR2 YFSETQ. The CDR3 protein is CASGGQLPSPYEQYF. CDR3 DNA: TGCGCCAGCGGGGGACAGCTCCCTTCTCCCTACGAGCAGTACTTC.

The chain is built from TRBV20-1 and TRBJ1-5; no clear D gene. Trimming removed 0 bases from V and 5 bases from J, with 11 bases in between. The CDR3 extends over 14 amino acids. Looked up from germline, CDR1 is DFQATT and CDR2 is SNEGSKA (reference sequence). The CDR3 protein is CSARDQQDHQPQHF. CDR3 nucleotide sequence: TGCAGTGCTAGAGATCAGCAGGACCATCAGCCCCAGCATTTT.

This clonotype was counted many times. J is TRBJ1-1 and V is TRBV7-9; maybe TRBD1 (5 bases). The CDR3 totals 15 residues. Germline CDR1 is SEHNR and CDR2 is FQNEAQ (reference sequence). Trimming left V 3 bases short and J 6 bases short, with 17 bases between. The DNA of the CDR3 is TGTGCCAGCAGCTTTAGCAGCGGGGGAACGTCTGAAGCTTTCTTT. The encoded protein is CASSFSSGGTSEAFF.

There are many counts of this clonotype. The genes are TRBV15 and TRBJ2-1; D may be TRBD1 or TRBD2 (5 bases each). Germline assignment: CDR1 LNHNV and CDR2 YYDKDF (reference sequence). V dropped 0 bases and J dropped 10 bases, with 13 bases sitting between them. The length of the CDR3 is 14 residues. The CDR3 loop reads CATSRERGSGEQFF. DNA of the CDR3: TGTGCCACCAGCAGAGAGAGGGGAAGTGGGGAGCAGTTCTTC.

The gene calls are TRBV7-6 and TRBJ1-2; a possible D gene is TRBD1 (6 bases). CDR1 SGHVS and CDR2 FNYEAQ come from the germline V gene. The V gene lost 4 bases and the J gene lost 2 bases, with 14 bases spanning the gap. The length of the CDR3 is 15 residues. The chain's CDR3 is CASSSAPGTNYGYTF. The CDR3 DNA is TGTGCCAGCAGCTCCGCACCCGGGACAAACTATGGCTACACCTTC.